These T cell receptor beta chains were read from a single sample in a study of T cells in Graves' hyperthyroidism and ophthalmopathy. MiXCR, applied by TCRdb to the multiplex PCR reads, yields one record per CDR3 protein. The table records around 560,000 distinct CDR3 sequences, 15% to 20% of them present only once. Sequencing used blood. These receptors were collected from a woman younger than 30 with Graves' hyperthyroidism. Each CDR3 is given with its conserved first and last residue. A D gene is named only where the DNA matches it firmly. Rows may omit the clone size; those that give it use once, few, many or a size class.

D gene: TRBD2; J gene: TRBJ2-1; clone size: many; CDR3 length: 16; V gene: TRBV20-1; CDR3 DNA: TGCAGTGCTAGAGCCTCACTAGCGGTCTCCTACAATGAGCAGTTCTTC; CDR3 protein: CSARASLAVSYNEQFF
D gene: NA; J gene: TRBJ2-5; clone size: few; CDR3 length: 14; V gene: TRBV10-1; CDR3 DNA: TGCGCCAGGTCCTCTATCGGAAAAGGGGAGACCCAGTACTTC; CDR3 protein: CARSSIGKGETQYF
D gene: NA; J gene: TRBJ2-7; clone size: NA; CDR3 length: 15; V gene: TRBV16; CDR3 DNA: TGTGCCAGCAGCCACTCGGTCACAGGGAGAGGCGAGCAGTACTTC; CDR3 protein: CASSHSVTGRGEQYF
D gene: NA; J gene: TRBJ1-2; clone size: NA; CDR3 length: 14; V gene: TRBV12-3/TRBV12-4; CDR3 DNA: TGTGCCAGCAGTTCCATCCTTAACAAATATGGCTACACCTTC; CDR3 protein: CASSSILNKYGYTF
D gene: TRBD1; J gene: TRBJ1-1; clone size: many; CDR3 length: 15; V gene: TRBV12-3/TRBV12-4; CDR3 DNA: TGTGCCAGCAGTTTAATAACAGGGGGCGGCACTGAAGCTTTCTTT; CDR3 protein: CASSLITGGGTEAFF
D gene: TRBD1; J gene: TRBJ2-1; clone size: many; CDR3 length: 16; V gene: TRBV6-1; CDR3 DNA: TGTGCCAGCAGCCACACAGGGGTAGGGACCTACAATGAGCAGTTCTTC; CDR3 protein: CASSHTGVGTYNEQFF
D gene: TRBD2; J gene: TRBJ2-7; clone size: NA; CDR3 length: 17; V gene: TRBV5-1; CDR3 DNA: TGCGCCAGCAGCTTGGGGATAAAAGCGGGAGATTTCTACGAGCAGTACTTC; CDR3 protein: CASSLGIKAGDFYEQYF
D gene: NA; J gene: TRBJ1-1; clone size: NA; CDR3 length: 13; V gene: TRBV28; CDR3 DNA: TGTGCCAGCAGCTTACCGGGCCCCCGGCCAGCTTTCTTT; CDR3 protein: CASSLPGPRPAFF
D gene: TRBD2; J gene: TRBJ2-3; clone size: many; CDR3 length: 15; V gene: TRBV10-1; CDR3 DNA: TGCGCCAGCAGTGAGCGGACTAGACCCACAGATACGCAGTATTTT; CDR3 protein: CASSERTRPTDTQYF
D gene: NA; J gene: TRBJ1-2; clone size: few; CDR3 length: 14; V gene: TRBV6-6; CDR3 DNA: TGTGCCAGCAGTTACTCACGGGGGAACTATGGCTACACCTTC; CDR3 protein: CASSYSRGNYGYTF
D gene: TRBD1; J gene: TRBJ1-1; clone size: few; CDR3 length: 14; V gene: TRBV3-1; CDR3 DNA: TGTGCCAGCACCTCGAACGACAGGGTCACTGAAGCTTTCTTT; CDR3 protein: CASTSNDRVTEAFF
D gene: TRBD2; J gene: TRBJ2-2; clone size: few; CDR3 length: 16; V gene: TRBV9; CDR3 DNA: TGTGCCAGCAGCGTAGGGAGCGGGGAGAACACCGGGGAGCTGTTTTTT; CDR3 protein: CASSVGSGENTGELFF
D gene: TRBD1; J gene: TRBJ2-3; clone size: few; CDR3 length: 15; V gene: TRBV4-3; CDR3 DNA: TGCGCCAGCAGCCAAGAGCAGGGGGTGTTCTATACGCAGTATTTT; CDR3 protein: CASSQEQGVFYTQYF
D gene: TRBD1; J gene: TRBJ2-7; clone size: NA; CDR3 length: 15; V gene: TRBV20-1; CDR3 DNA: TGCAGTGCTAGAGACCATCGCACAGGGGTCTACGAGCAGTACTTC; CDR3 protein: CSARDHRTGVYEQYF
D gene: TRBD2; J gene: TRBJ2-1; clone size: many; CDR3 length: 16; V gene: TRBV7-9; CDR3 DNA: TGTGCCAGCAGCGCCCCGGGGACTAGCGGGAGTTATGAGCAGTTCTTC; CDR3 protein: CASSAPGTSGSYEQFF
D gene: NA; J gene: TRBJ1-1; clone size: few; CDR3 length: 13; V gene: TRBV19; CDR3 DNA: TGTGCCAGTAGGACAGACAGGAGTACTGAAGCTTTCTTT; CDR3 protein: CASRTDRSTEAFF
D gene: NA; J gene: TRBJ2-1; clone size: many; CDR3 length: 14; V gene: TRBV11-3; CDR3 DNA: TGTGCCAGCAGCTTCGGCCGGCTATACAATGAGCAGTTCTTC; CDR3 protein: CASSFGRLYNEQFF
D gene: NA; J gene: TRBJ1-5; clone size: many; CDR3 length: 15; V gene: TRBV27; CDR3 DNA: TGTGCCAGCAGGCGTCGGTCTGATAGCAATCAGCCCCAGCATTTT; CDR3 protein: CASRRRSDSNQPQHF
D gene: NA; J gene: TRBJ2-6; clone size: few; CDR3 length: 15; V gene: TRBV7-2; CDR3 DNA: TGTGCCAGCAGGGTGGGTGGCTCTGGGGCCAACGTCCTGACTTTC; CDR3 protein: CASRVGGSGANVLTF
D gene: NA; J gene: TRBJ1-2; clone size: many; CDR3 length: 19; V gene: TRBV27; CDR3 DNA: TGTGCCAGCACTCAGGTTTCTAGGACTAGGCAGAGGAATAGGTATGGCTACACCTTC; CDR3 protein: CASTQVSRTRQRNRYGYTF
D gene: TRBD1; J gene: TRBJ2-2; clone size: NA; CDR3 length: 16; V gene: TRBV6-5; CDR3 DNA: TGTGCCAGCAGTTACCCACTCGGGACAGGGATCGGGGAGCTGTTTTTT; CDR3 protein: CASSYPLGTGIGELFF
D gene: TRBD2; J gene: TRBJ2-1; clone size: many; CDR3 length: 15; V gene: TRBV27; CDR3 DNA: TGTGCCAGCAGTTCACTAGCGGGGGGGCGGGATGAGCAGTTCTTC; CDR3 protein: CASSSLAGGRDEQFF
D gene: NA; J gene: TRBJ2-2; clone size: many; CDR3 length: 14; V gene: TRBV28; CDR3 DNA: TGTGCCAGCAGTTCCAGTACGAACACCGGGGAGCTGTTTTTT; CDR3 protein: CASSSSTNTGELFF
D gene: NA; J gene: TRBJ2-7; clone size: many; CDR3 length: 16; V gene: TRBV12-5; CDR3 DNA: TGTGCTAGTGGGCCCCGCAGGGTAATCGGCTCCTACGAGCAGTACTTC; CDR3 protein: CASGPRRVIGSYEQYF
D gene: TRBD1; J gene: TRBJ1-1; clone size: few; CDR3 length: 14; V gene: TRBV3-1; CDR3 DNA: TGTGCCAGCAGCCAGCTCCAGGGGGGCACTGAAGCTTTCTTT; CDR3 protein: CASSQLQGGTEAFF
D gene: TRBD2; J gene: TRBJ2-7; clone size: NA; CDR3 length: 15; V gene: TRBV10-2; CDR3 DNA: TGCGCCAGCAGAGAAGGGACTAGCGGGAGATACGAGCAGTACTTC; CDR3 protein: CASREGTSGRYEQYF
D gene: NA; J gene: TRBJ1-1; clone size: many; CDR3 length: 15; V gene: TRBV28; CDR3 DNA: TGTGCCAGCAGTTTAGGGGGGGCGCAGGACACTGAAGCTTTCTTT; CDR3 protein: CASSLGGAQDTEAFF
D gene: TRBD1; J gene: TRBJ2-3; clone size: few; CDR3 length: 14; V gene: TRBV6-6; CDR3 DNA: TGTGCCAGCAGTTACTCGTTACAGGGGGATACGCAGTATTTT; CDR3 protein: CASSYSLQGDTQYF
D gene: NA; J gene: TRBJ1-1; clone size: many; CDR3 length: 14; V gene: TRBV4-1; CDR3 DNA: TGCGCCAGCAGCCAACCCACAGTGAACACTGAAGCTTTCTTT; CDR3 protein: CASSQPTVNTEAFF
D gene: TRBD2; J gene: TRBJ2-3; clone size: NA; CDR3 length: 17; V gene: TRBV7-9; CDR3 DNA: TGTGCCAGCAGCTTCCCGGGGGGGAGTCAGGCCACAGATACGCAGTATTTT; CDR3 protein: CASSFPGGSQATDTQYF
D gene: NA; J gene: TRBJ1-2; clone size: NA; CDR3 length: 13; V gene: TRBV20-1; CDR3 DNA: TGCAGTGCTCCCGAGGGGGGGATCTATGGCTACACCTTC; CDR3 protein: CSAPEGGIYGYTF
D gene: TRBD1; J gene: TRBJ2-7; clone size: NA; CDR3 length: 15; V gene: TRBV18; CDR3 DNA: TGTGCCAGCTCACCGTATCAGGGGGCTTCCTACGAGCAGTACTTC; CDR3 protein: CASSPYQGASYEQYF
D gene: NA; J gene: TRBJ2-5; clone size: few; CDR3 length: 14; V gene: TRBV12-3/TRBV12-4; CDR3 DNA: TGTGCCAGCAGTGAGTCTAGCGAACAAGAGACCCAGTACTTC; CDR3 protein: CASSESSEQETQYF
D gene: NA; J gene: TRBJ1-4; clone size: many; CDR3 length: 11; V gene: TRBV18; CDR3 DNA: TGTGCCAGCTCACCACAGGAAAAACTGTTTTTT; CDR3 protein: CASSPQEKLFF
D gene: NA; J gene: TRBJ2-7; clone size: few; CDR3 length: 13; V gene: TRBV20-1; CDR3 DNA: TGCAGTGCCTATGGGGGGTTAACCTACGAGCAGTACTTC; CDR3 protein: CSAYGGLTYEQYF
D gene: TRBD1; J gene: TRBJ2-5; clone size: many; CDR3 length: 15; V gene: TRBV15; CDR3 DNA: TGTGCCACCAGCAGGGGAATCGGGACAGAAGAGACCCAGTACTTC; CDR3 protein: CATSRGIGTEETQYF
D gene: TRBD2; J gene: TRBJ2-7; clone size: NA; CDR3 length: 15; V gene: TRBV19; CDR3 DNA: TGTGCCAGTCGCTACACCCAAGCGGGAATTTACGAGCAGTACTTC; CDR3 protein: CASRYTQAGIYEQYF
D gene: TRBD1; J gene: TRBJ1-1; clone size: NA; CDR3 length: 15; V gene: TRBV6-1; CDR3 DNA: TGTGCCAGCAGGCCCCCAGGGGGCGCGAACACTGAAGCTTTCTTT; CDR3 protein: CASRPPGGANTEAFF
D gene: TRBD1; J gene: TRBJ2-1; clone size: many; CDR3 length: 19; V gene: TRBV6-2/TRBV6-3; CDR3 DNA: TGTGCCAGCAGTCAAGATAACAGGGGGCGCATAGTATTAGGGAATGAGCAGTTCTTC; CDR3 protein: CASSQDNRGRIVLGNEQFF
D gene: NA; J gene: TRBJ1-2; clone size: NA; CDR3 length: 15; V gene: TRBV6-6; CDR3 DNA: TGTGCCAGCAGTTACTCGATGGGGACCTACTCCGGCTACACCTTC; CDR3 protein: CASSYSMGTYSGYTF
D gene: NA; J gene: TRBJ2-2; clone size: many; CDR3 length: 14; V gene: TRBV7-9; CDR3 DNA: TGTGCCAGCAGCTTAGAGGGGTACACCGGGGAGCTGTTTTTT; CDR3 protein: CASSLEGYTGELFF
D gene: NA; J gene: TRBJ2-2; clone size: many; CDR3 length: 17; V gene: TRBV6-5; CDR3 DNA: TGTGCCAGCAGTTACCCGCGGCTCCTGCACGACACCGGGGAGCTGTTTTTT; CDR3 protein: CASSYPRLLHDTGELFF
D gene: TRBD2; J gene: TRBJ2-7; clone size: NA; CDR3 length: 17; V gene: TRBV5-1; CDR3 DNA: TGCGCCAGCAGCTTGTGGTCGGGCGGGAGAAGCTCCTACGAGCAGTACTTC; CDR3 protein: CASSLWSGGRSSYEQYF
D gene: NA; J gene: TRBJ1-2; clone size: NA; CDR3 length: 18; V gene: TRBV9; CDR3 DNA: TGTGCCAGCAGCGTATCCCCTAGTAGGCAGGGGTACAACTATGGCTACACCTTC; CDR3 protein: CASSVSPSRQGYNYGYTF
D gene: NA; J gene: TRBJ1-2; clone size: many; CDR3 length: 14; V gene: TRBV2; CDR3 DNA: TGTGCCAGCAGTGGGCAGGGCCGTTCCTATGGCTACACCTTC; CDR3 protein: CASSGQGRSYGYTF
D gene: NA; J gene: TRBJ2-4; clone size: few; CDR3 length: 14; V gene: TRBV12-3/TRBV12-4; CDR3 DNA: TGTGCCAGCAAACTTTCAGGAGCCAAAAACATTCAGTACTTC; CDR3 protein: CASKLSGAKNIQYF
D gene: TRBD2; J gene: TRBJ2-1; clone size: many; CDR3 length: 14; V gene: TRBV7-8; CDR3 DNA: TGTGCCAGCAGCTTAGAACTAGCGGATAATGAGCAGTTCTTC; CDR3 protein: CASSLELADNEQFF
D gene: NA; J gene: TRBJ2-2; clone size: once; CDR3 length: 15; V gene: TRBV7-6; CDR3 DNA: TGTGCCAGCAGCTTATCGGGACTTGGCACCGGGGAGCTGTTTTTT; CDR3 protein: CASSLSGLGTGELFF
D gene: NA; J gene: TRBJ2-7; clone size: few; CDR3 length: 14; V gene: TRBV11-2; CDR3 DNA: TGTGCCAGCAGCCCCGGGGTAGTTCCCTACGAGCAGTACTTC; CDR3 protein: CASSPGVVPYEQYF
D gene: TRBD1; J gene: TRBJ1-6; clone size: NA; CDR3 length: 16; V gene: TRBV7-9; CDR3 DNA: TGTGCCAGCAGCTTACCAAGGACAGGGGGTAATTCACCCCTCCACTTT; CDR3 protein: CASSLPRTGGNSPLHF
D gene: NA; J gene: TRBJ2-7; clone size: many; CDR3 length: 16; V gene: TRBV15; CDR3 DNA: TGTGCCACCAGCAGAGATCAGGAGGGGGCGCGAGGCGAGCAGTACTTC; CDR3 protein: CATSRDQEGARGEQYF
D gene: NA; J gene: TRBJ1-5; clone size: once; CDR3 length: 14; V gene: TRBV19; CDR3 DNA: TGTGCCAGTAGTATAGACAGGGAGCTTCAGCCCCAGCATTTT; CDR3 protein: CASSIDRELQPQHF
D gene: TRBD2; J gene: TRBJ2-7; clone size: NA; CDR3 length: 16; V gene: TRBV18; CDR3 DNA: TGTGCCAGCTCACCACCCTGGACTAGCGGGACCTACGAGCAGTACTTC; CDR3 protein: CASSPPWTSGTYEQYF
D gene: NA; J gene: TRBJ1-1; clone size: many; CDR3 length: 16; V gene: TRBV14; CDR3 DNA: TGTGCCAGCAGCCAATGGGTTGGGGTCGTGAACACTGAAGCTTTCTTT; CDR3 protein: CASSQWVGVVNTEAFF
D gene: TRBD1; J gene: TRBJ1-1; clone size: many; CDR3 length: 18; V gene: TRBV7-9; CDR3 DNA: TGTGCCAGCAGCTTAGGAGTCTTCCAGGGGGCCTGGAACACTGAAGCTTTCTTT; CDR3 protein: CASSLGVFQGAWNTEAFF
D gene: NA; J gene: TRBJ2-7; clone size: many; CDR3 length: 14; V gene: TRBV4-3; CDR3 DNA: TGCGCCAGCAGCCAGAAGGACTTAACCTACGAGCAGTACTTC; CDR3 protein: CASSQKDLTYEQYF
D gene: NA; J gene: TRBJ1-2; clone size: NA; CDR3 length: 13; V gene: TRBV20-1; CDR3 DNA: TGCAGTGCTAGATCCGGGGTCGGATATGGCTACACCTTC; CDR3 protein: CSARSGVGYGYTF
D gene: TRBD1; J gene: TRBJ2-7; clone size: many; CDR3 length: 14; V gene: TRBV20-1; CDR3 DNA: TGCAGTGCTAGCCCCGGGACAGGGGCCTACGAGCAGTACTTC; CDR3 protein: CSASPGTGAYEQYF
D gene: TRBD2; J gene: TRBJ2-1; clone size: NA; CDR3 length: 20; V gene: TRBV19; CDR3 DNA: TGTGCCAGTAGTATAGGGGCCGACAGGGCCACTAGCGGGAGAGGAGGTGAGCAGTTCTTC; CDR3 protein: CASSIGADRATSGRGGEQFF